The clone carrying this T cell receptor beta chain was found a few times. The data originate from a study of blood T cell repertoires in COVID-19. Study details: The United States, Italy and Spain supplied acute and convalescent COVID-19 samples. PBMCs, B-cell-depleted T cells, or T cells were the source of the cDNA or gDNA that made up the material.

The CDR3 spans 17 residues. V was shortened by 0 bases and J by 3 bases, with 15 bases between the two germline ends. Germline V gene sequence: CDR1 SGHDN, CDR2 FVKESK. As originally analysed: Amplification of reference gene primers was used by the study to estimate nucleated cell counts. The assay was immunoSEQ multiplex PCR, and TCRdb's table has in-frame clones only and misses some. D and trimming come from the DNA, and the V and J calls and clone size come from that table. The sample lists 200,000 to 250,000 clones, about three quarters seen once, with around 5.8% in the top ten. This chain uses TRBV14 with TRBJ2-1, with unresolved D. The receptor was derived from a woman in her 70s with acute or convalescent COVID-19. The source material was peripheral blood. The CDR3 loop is CASSQDRQANLYNEQFF. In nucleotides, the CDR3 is TGTGCCAGCAGCCAAGATCGGCAGGCCAACCTCTACAATGAGCAGTTCTTC.